The 12 T cell receptor beta chains below all came from one sample that was sequenced in a study of T cells after yellow fever vaccination. One entry per CDR3 protein results from TCRdb running MiXCR on the 5' RACE reads. The data contain 200,000 to 300,000 distinct CDR3 sequences, 6.7% of them singletons. This specimen consisted of CD4+ T cells sorted from PBMCs, obtained on the day of the yellow fever booster vaccination. The receptors come from a man aged 25-40 years who received the YFV17D yellow fever vaccine.

This clonotype showed up many times. The CDR3 DNA is TGTGCCAGCAGTTCCCTCGCGACAGGGGTTGGCGAGCAGTACTTC. Translation gives CASSSLATGVGEQYF. The V gene is TRBV12-3 or TRBV12-4, the J gene TRBJ2-7, with 8 nucleotides matching TRBD1. V gave up 4 bases and J gave up 6 bases; unmatched junction bases: 11. The CDR3 length is 15 residues.

This clonotype was recorded at least ten times. The chain has TRBV20-1 and TRBJ2-3; 11 bases are shared with TRBD2. The germline V gene has CDR1 DFQATT and CDR2 SNEGSKA (reference sequence). The CDR3 totals 15 residues. Trimming removed 7 bases from V and 2 bases from J; junction bases left unmatched: 8. The CDR3 bases are TGCAGTGGAGATGGGACTAGCGGTAACACAGATACGCAGTATTTT. The encoded protein is CSGDGTSGNTDTQYF.

At least ten counts were recorded for this clonotype. The rearrangement uses TRBV12-3 or TRBV12-4 and TRBJ2-1; TRBD2 matches 14 bases. The V and J ends lost 6 bases and 10 bases, in that order; junction bases with no gene match: 5. There are 14 residues in the CDR3. Here the CDR3 reads CASSRGLAGEEQFF. The CDR3 nucleotides read TGTGCCAGCAGCCGGGGACTAGCGGGAGAGGAGCAGTTCTTC.

This clonotype has only a few counts. This rearrangement joins TRBV12-3 or TRBV12-4 to TRBJ2-5; D is ambiguous. The CDR3 has 15 amino acids. V was cut by 6 bases and J by 7 bases, with 21 bases left in between. The CDR3 DNA is TGTGCCAGCAGAAAAGAAATCGGCCCTCCGGGGACCCAGTACTTC. Translation gives CASRKEIGPPGTQYF.

This clonotype was seen repeatedly, ten times or more. J is TRBJ2-1 and V is TRBV5-1, with 10 bases that match TRBD2. This CDR3 region has 16 residues. Germline trimming cut 2 bases from V and 6 bases from J; bases unmatched to any gene: 8. Germline V lookup: CDR1 SGHRS, CDR2 YFSETQ. Here the CDR3 DNA reads TGCGCCAGCAGCTTTTCCCCGGGACTAGCGACCAATGAGCAGTTCTTC. This translates into CASSFSPGLATNEQFF.

This chain uses TRBV20-1 with TRBJ2-1, with 9 bases matching TRBD2. The germline gives CDR1 DFQATT, CDR2 SNEGSKA (reference sequence). This CDR3 has 14 residues. Trimming took 6 bases from V and 8 from J; bases not matched to a gene: 11. The CDR3 is CSAPTGLATYEQFF. Written as DNA, the CDR3 is TGCAGTGCACCGACGGGACTAGCAACCTATGAGCAGTTCTTC.

The table lists this clonotype with a few counts. The CDR3 bases are TGCAGTGCTATAGGGACTAGCGGGAGGTACGAGCAGTACTTC. Translation: CSAIGTSGRYEQYF. This chain uses TRBV20-1 with TRBJ2-7, with 15 bases identical to TRBD2. The J segment lost 4 bases and the V segment lost 4 bases, leaving 2 bases of the junction unmatched. In germline, CDR1 is DFQATT, CDR2 SNEGSKA (reference sequence). This CDR3 contains 14 residues.

V usage is TRBV24-1 and J usage is TRBJ2-2; TRBD2 matches 8 bases. Trimming at V came to 9 bases and at J to 4 bases, leaving 6 bases not matched to a gene. The CDR3 has 14 amino acids. The germline CDR1 and CDR2 sequences are KGHDR and SFDVKD. The DNA of the CDR3 is TGTGCCACCGGGGAGGGACTAGGCACCGGGGAGCTGTTTTTT. The encoded protein is CATGEGLGTGELFF.

The chain employs TRBV5-1 and TRBJ2-7, with D maybe TRBD1 (6 bases). In germline, CDR1 is SGHRS, CDR2 YFSETQ. Trimming pared 6 bases from V and 6 bases from J, leaving 16 bases between. The CDR3 is 13 amino acids. CDR3 loop: CASTRDTASEQYF. CDR3 bases: TGCGCCAGCACCCGGGACACAGCCAGCGAGCAGTACTTC.

In this sample, this clonotype turned up many times. The V gene is TRBV7-2, the J gene TRBJ2-3; perhaps TRBD2 as D (6 bases). With 4 bases removed from V and 5 bases from J, the gap between germline ends came to 16 bases. Germline CDR1 reads SGHTA; CDR2 reads FQGNSA. The CDR3 is 15 amino acids. The CDR3 DNA sequence: TGTGCCAGCAGCTCCAGTTGGGAGCGGGTAGATACGCAGTATTTT. Translating it yields CASSSSWERVDTQYF.

The chain employs TRBV11-1 and TRBJ2-6, with TRBD2 matching 9 bases. Germline CDR1 reads SGHAT; CDR2 reads FQDESV (reference sequence). Trimming at V came to 5 bases and at J to 4 bases, leaving 12 bases not matched to a gene. The CDR3 consists of 18 residues. This CDR3 is CASSQLESGRSGANVLTF. In DNA, the CDR3 is TGTGCCAGCAGCCAACTAGAGAGCGGGAGGTCCGGGGCCAACGTCCTGACTTTC.

There are a few counts of this clonotype. V usage is TRBV7-2 and J usage is TRBJ1-5; the D gene is possibly TRBD1 (6 bases). This CDR3 has 13 residues. V shed 5 bases and J shed 7 bases, with 12 bases lying between them. Germline CDR1 reads SGHTA; CDR2 reads FQGNSA. The CDR3 DNA follows: TGTGCCAGCAGCACCGACAGGCAGCAGCCCCAGCATTTT. Translation: CASSTDRQQPQHF.